One and the same sample provided the 8 T cell receptor beta chains below, sequenced in a study of kidney transplant recipient with SARS-CoV-2 infection. TCRdb re-derived calls from the reads in MiXCR, one entry per CDR3 protein. Of about 250,000 distinct CDR3 sequences listed, under 30% are singletons. The starting material was a blood sample, obtained at baseline and around day 110 from a kidney transplant recipient. The receptor source for this set is a young adult male patient who had COVID-19 and was a kidney transplant recipient. Some T cells may be transferred from the graft donor.

About this clonotype itself: A much larger clone differs from this one at a single base, so this may be a read error. The chain couples TRBV3-1 to TRBJ1-2; D is unresolved. Trimming removed 4 bases from V and 2 bases from J, with 8 bases in between. The CDR3 covers 13 residues. Germline CDR1 is LGHDT and CDR2 is YNNKEL (reference sequence). DNA for the CDR3: TGTGCCAGCAGCCGTAGTCAGAACTATGGCTACACCTTC. Translation: CASSRSQNYGYTF.

This clonotype showed up many times. CDR3 DNA sequence: TGTGCCAGCAGTTTAAGCGGTCGAGAAGCTTTCTTT. Translated, it gives CASSLSGREAFF. V gene TRBV28 combines with J gene TRBJ1-1; D gene uncertain. V lost 2 bases and J 8 bases, leaving 9 bases between the germline ends. The CDR3 spans 12 residues. Per germline, CDR1 MDHEN and CDR2 SYDVKM.

As concerns this clonotype: A much more abundant neighbour one base away suggests this may be a read error. This chain links TRBV7-7 with TRBJ2-5, with D unclear. Germline V lookup: CDR1 SSHAT, CDR2 FNYEAQ (reference sequence). The CDR3 has 14 amino acids. CDR3 protein: CASSLSGNQGTQYF. The CDR3 nucleotides are TGTGCTAGCAGCTTATCCGGAAACCAAGGGACCCAGTACTTC.

In the case of this clonotype: A much bigger clone sits one base away, suggesting this may be a read error. The chain recombines TRBV7-9 with TRBJ1-2; D uncertain. This CDR3 contains 12 residues. The germline V gene encodes CDR1 SEHNR and CDR2 FQNEAQ (reference sequence). For the CDR3, the DNA is TGTACCAGCAGCCTAGGGTTTTCTGGCTACACCTTC. Its protein is CTSSLGFSGYTF.

As to this clonotype: Just one base apart from a much larger clone, this may be a read error. The rearrangement links TRBV9 to TRBJ1-1, with D tentatively TRBD1 (5 bases). V was pared by 6 bases and J by 2 bases, with 17 bases between. The CDR3 length is 15 residues. Germline V CDR1 and CDR2: SGDLS, YYNGEE. The CDR3 loop reads CASNTRGGGNTEAFF. In DNA form, the CDR3 reads TGTGCCAGCAACACCCGTGGGGGGGGAAACACTGAAGCTTTCTTT.

There are many counts of this clonotype. The CDR3 region has the DNA TGTGCCAGCAGTTCCGGGACAGGGCCGTATGGCTACACCTTC. Residues: CASSSGTGPYGYTF. V and J are TRBV28 and TRBJ1-2; TRBD1 agrees at 9 bases. Germline CDR1 MDHEN, CDR2 SYDVKM. The CDR3 runs 14 residues. The J segment lost 5 bases and the V segment lost 4 bases, leaving 5 bases of the junction unmatched.

For this clonotype: A much larger clone differs from this one at a single base, so this may be a read error. This chain uses TRBV3-1 with TRBJ1-1; D is unclear. This CDR3 spans 12 amino acids. Germline V gives CDR1 LGHDT, CDR2 YNNKEL (reference sequence). The CDR3 is CTSSGLETEAFF. DNA of the CDR3: TGTACCAGCAGCGGACTGGAGACTGAAGCTTTCTTT. The whole variable domain, filled in from reference TRBV3-1 and TRBJ1-1, reads DTAVSQTPKYLVTQMGNDKSIKCEQNLGHDTMYWYKQDSKKFLKIMFSYNNKELIINETVPNRFSPKSPDKAHLNLHINSLELGDSAVYFCTSSGLETEAFFGQGTRLTVV.

To note about this clonotype: A much bigger clone sits one base away, suggesting this may be a read error. The rearrangement links TRBV6-2 or TRBV6-3 to TRBJ2-3, with 8 bases lining up with TRBD2. Trimming removed 0 bases from V and 6 bases from J; junction bases left unmatched: 14. The germline gives CDR1 MNHEY, CDR2 SVGEGT. The CDR3 extends over 18 amino acids. The CDR3 reads CASSYSTALAGGWDTQYF. DNA for the CDR3: TGTGCCAGCAGTTACTCGACGGCTCTAGCGGGTGGCTGGGATACGCAGTATTTT.